The subject of this entry is one T cell receptor beta chain. What it recognizes is unknown. From germline, CDR1 is SGHTA and CDR2 FQGNSA. The V end lost 3 bases, the J end lost 7 bases, and 13 bases lay between the germline ends. CDR3 size: 13 residues. The sample is drawn from a study of blood T cells in healthy people across ages. Overall study context: Per two T cells, about one barcoded beta molecule was captured through template switching.

The second PCR ran roughly 7 to 11 cycles with a sample-barcoded 5' primer and J-beta primers. MiXCR was run by TCRdb on the 5' RACE reads, yielding one entry per CDR3 protein. The table has 1.5 million to 2 million distinct CDR3 sequences, 35% to 50% seen once. General study findings and limits: Naive and antigen-experienced cells were not separated, limiting conclusive comparison.

This receptor was taken from a human donor in good health. The rearrangement links TRBV7-2 to TRBJ2-7, with D hard to call. Specimen: blood. CDR3 protein: CASSFYSSGEQYF. CDR3 nucleotide sequence: TGTGCCAGCAGCTTCTACTCGTCCGGGGAGCAGTACTTC. Combining the CDR3 with reference TRBV7-2 and TRBJ2-7 gives the whole variable domain GAGVSQSPSNKVTEKGKDVELRCDPISGHTALYWYRQSLGQGLEFLIYFQGNSAPDKSGLPSDRFSAERTGGSVSTLTIQRTQQEDSAVYLCASSFYSSGEQYFGPGTRLTVT.